These 20 T cell receptor beta chains share one sample of origin, sequenced in a study of cytomegalovirus exposure and HLA in healthy donors. It was with 60 Vbeta and 13 Jbeta primers that the PCR ran. The protocol was immunoSEQ multiplex PCR, while the TCRdb copy is restricted to in-frame clones and leaves out a portion. Of some 100,000 clones in the sample, approximately 80% are singletons; the top ten hold roughly 9.8%. What was sequenced was PBMCs. The source is a middle-aged man in good health and CMV-seropositive.

The V gene is TRBV18, the J gene TRBJ1-2, with TRBD1 matching 8 bases. In germline, CDR1 is KGHSH, CDR2 LQKENI. The CDR3 spans 14 residues. V shed 3 bases, J shed 6 bases, and the junction held 6 bases outside the gene matches. The CDR3 DNA reads TGTGCCAGCTCACCGCTGGACAGGGCAGATGGCTACACCTTC. Its translation is CASSPLDRADGYTF.

This clone came up once. One end of the junction does not line up with germline, which may come from a read error. The J gene is TRBJ2-7, the V gene TRBV7-7; the match to TRBD2 covers 11 bases. The CDR3 spans 13 residues. The germline CDR1 and CDR2 sequences are SSHAT and FNYEAQ (reference sequence). CDR3 amino acids: CASSLAGGDEQYF. The CDR3, as DNA: TGTGCTAGCAGCTTAGCGGGGGGGGACGAGCAGTACTTC.

This clone has only a few counts. This chain links TRBV7-6 with TRBJ1-2; D is possibly TRBD1 (6 bases). Germline V lookup: CDR1 SGHVS, CDR2 FNYEAQ. Trimming shortened V by 3 bases and J by 4 bases, and 9 bases separated the two germline ends. The CDR3 runs 13 residues. CDR3 in amino acids: CASSLGGGYGYTF. DNA of the CDR3: TGTGCCAGCAGCTTGGGAGGGGGCTATGGCTACACCTTC.

This clone showed up just a few times. This chain connects TRBV6-1 to TRBJ1-5, with TRBD1 identical over 8 bases. Per the germline V gene, CDR1 is MNHNS and CDR2 is SASEGT. V lost 7 bases, J lost 4 bases, and 9 bases stayed unmatched. The CDR3 is 15 residues long. The CDR3 nucleotides read TGTGCCAGCAAATCACAGGGGGAGATAAATCAGCCCCAGCATTTT. Amino acids: CASKSQGEINQPQHF.

This sequence joins TRBV7-9 and TRBJ2-5, with a tentative D call TRBD1 (5 bases). V lost 5 bases, J lost 2 bases, and 12 bases lay in between. There are 14 residues in the CDR3. Germline V gene lookup returns CDR1 SEHNR and CDR2 FQNEAQ (reference sequence). The CDR3 loop reads CASSADSEQETQYF. The DNA for the CDR3 is TGTGCCAGCAGCGCAGACAGCGAACAAGAGACCCAGTACTTC.

CDR3 loop: CASSFLAGGYTF. The DNA for the CDR3 is TGTGCCAGCAGCTTCTTGGCGGGGGGCTACACCTTC. This chain joins TRBV7-9 and TRBJ1-2; D remains unclear. Germline values: CDR1 SEHNR, CDR2 FQNEAQ (reference sequence). V was pared by 3 bases and J by 8 bases, with 10 bases between. The CDR3 totals 12 residues.

There are a few counts of this clone. The genes are TRBV4-3 and TRBJ1-1, with TRBD1 identical over 7 bases. V lost 0 bases, J lost 9 bases, and 4 bases stayed unmatched. CDR3 size: 13 residues. CDR1 is LGHNA, CDR2 YSLEER, per germline. The CDR3 protein is CASSQDLRGKAFF. CDR3 DNA: TGCGCCAGCAGCCAAGATCTCAGGGGGAAAGCTTTCTTT.

J is TRBJ2-3 and V is TRBV15; TRBD2 matches at 9 bases. The CDR3 is 15 residues long. Germline V gene sequence: CDR1 LNHNV, CDR2 YYDKDF (reference sequence). V was pared by 0 bases and J by 4 bases, with 2 bases of the junction left unmatched. CDR3 region: CATSRDAGGPDTQYF. CDR3 nucleotides: TGTGCCACCAGCAGAGATGCGGGGGGGCCAGATACGCAGTATTTT.

The chain links TRBV5-1 to TRBJ2-7; possibly TRBD2 for D (6 bases). Trimming pared 0 bases from V and 2 bases from J, leaving 18 bases between. The CDR3 is 17 residues long. CDR1 and CDR2 (germline): SGHRS, YFSETQ. CDR3 DNA sequence: TGCGCCAGCAGCTTGGGCACGGCGGAGGGAATAACCTACGAGCAGTACTTC. Residues: CASSLGTAEGITYEQYF.

V is TRBV4-1 and J is TRBJ1-4; 7 bases agree with TRBD1. This CDR3 is built from 18 residues. V shed 4 bases and J 6 bases; nucleotides not matched to a gene: 17. Germline CDR1 MGHRA, CDR2 YSYEKL. The CDR3 region has the DNA TGCGCCAGCAGCCGACAGGTGGTGGAGGGGGCAGGGTATGAAAAACTGTTTTTT. Translation gives CASSRQVVEGAGYEKLFF.

The chain recombines TRBV18 with TRBJ2-7; D may be TRBD2 (7 bases). V was trimmed by 0 bases and J by 2 bases, leaving 14 bases between them. Germline-derived CDR1 and CDR2 are KGHSH and LQKENI. This CDR3 is 16 amino acids long. DNA for the CDR3: TGTGCCAGCTCACCACCGGAAGGGGGGGGTGCCTACGAGCAGTACTTC. This codes for CASSPPEGGGAYEQYF.

The chain combines TRBV7-9 with TRBJ1-1, with D uncertain. CDR3 length equals 15 residues. Germline loops: CDR1 SEHNR, CDR2 FQNEAQ (reference sequence). Trimming cost V 1 base and J 1 base, with 10 bases left between them. The CDR3: CASSLVASANTEAFF. Written as DNA, the CDR3 is TGTGCCAGCAGCTTAGTAGCTTCAGCGAACACTGAAGCTTTCTTT.

This clone was recorded a few times. The CDR3 DNA is TGCGCCAGCAGCTCACTCTCGAGGACAGGGGGGTATTTAAATGAGCAGTTCTTC. Its protein is CASSSLSRTGGYLNEQFF. This chain uses TRBV5-1 with TRBJ2-1; 10 bases are shared with TRBD1. CDR1 is SGHRS, CDR2 YFSETQ, per germline. J lost 7 bases, V lost 3 bases, and 16 bases had no gene match. This CDR3 is built from 18 residues.

The chain links TRBV5-1 to TRBJ2-2; TRBD1 matches 7 bases. Trimming removed 0 bases from V and 5 bases from J; junction bases left unmatched: 7. The germline gives CDR1 SGHRS, CDR2 YFSETQ. The CDR3 length is 16 residues. This CDR3 is CASSLGDRTKTGELFF. The DNA for the CDR3 is TGCGCCAGCAGCTTGGGGGACAGAACAAAAACCGGGGAGCTGTTTTTT.

The chain links TRBV4-1 to TRBJ2-1; D ambiguous. Germline assignment: CDR1 MGHRA and CDR2 YSYEKL. This CDR3 is built from 17 residues. V was trimmed by 0 bases and J by 0 bases, leaving 12 bases between them. The CDR3 is CASSQDQQVGSYNEQFF. The CDR3, as DNA: TGCGCCAGCAGCCAAGATCAGCAGGTAGGCTCCTACAATGAGCAGTTCTTC.

A single count supports this clone. In nucleotides, the CDR3 is TGTGCCAGCAGCTCTGGGGGGACAGGGTTTCTGGAGCCCCAGCATTTT. Amino acid sequence: CASSSGGTGFLEPQHF. The chain recombines TRBV5-8 with TRBJ1-5; 9 nucleotides match TRBD1. Trimming at V came to 3 bases and at J to 8 bases, leaving 12 bases not matched to a gene. Per germline, CDR1 SGHTS and CDR2 YDEGEE. The CDR3 sequence is 16 residues long.

The chain has TRBV6-5 and TRBJ1-2, with TRBD1 matching 9 bases. The germline gives CDR1 MNHEY, CDR2 SVGAGI. The CDR3 is 15 residues long. The V gene end was trimmed by 5 bases and the J gene end by 1 base; junction bases not matched to a gene: 5. As DNA, the CDR3 is TGTGCCAGCAGTACCTGGACAGGGGATAACTATGGCTACACCTTC. Encoded protein: CASSTWTGDNYGYTF.

The chain couples TRBV7-9 to TRBJ2-5, with 7 bases that match TRBD1. Per germline, CDR1 SEHNR and CDR2 FQNEAQ (reference sequence). With V trimmed by 5 bases and J by 1 base, 4 bases remained unmatched. The CDR3 length is 14 residues. The CDR3 bases are TGTGCCAGCAGCCCGGGGACAGCCCAAGAGACCCAGTACTTC. It encodes CASSPGTAQETQYF.

This chain uses TRBV2 with TRBJ2-1, with TRBD2 identical over 12 bases. Germline lookup yields CDR1 SNHLY and CDR2 FYNNEI. After removal of 5 bases from V and 9 bases from J, the junction contained 11 bases not matched to a gene. The CDR3 spans 16 residues. The CDR3 DNA reads as TGTGCCAGCAGTCTAACTAGCGGGGGGAGTGGGCGTGAGCAGTTCTTC. It encodes CASSLTSGGSGREQFF.

The chain is built from TRBV4-1 and TRBJ2-7; 7 bases align to TRBD1. Trimming took 4 bases from V and 0 from J; bases not matched to a gene: 6. The germline V gene has CDR1 MGHRA and CDR2 YSYEKL. The CDR3 loop spans 15 amino acids. The DNA for the CDR3 is TGCGCCAGCAGCCCCCGGGACAGCAGCTCCTACGAGCAGTACTTC. This encodes CASSPRDSSSYEQYF.